The sequence of this T cell receptor (beta chain) was determined in a study of shared clonotypes between healthy human individuals. In the study overall: Each donor's CD4 naive and CD4 memory cells filled three plates apiece, CD8 naive two, and CD8 memory one.

Some clones are missing from TCRdb's copy, which holds only in-frame ones; the method was immunoSEQ multiplex PCR. In the table there are approximately 2.4 million clones, approximately 96% of which are singletons. The table lists this clone with a count of one. The donors, healthy adults who were HIV-negative, had experienced no recent acute infections or vaccinations. Naive CD4+ cells were CD45RA-selected; the remaining cells were memory. The germline V gene encodes CDR1 LNHDA and CDR2 SQIVND (reference sequence). The V and J ends lost 2 bases and 10 bases respectively, with 14 bases between them. The CDR3 loop spans 13 amino acids.

The sequenced sample consisted of naive CD4+ T cells sorted from blood. The subset is: CD45RA+ positively selected. The receptor comes from a young man in good health. This chain links TRBV19 with TRBJ1-1; tentative D call: TRBD1 (5 bases). Here the CDR3 reads CASSIPAGRGAFF. CDR3 in DNA: TGTGCCAGTAGTATACCAGCCGGGAGGGGAGCTTTCTTT.